This TCR beta chain was obtained from a study of PD-1 blockade in mismatch repair-deficient tumors. At the level of the study: Patients had about 13 mismatch repair-deficient cancer types and were previously treated and progressing.

Study findings and constraints: Tumor-resident clones, often absent from pretreatment blood, expanded after pembrolizumab and then contracted.

A note on this clone: Its specificity is unknown.

Sequencing was performed with immunoSEQ multiplex PCR; in TCRdb, only in-frame clones are kept and a portion is missing. In the table there are about 84,000 clones, approximately 81% of which are singletons. Mismatch repair deficiency was confirmed in all patients, by PCR or immunohistochemistry. The specimen comprised peripheral blood, sampled 12 weeks after starting pembrolizumab. The source is an adult with mismatch repair-deficient cancer.

The CDR3 sequence: CATSRTPGLRYTDTQYF. The CDR3 DNA sequence: TGTGCCACCAGCAGAACCCCGGGACTCCGATACACAGATACGCAGTATTTT. This chain joins TRBV15 and TRBJ2-3; D perhaps matches TRBD2 (6 bases). CDR1 and CDR2 (germline): LNHNV, YYDKDF (reference sequence). The CDR3 sequence is 17 residues long. V gave up 2 bases and J gave up 2 bases, with 17 bases separating them.